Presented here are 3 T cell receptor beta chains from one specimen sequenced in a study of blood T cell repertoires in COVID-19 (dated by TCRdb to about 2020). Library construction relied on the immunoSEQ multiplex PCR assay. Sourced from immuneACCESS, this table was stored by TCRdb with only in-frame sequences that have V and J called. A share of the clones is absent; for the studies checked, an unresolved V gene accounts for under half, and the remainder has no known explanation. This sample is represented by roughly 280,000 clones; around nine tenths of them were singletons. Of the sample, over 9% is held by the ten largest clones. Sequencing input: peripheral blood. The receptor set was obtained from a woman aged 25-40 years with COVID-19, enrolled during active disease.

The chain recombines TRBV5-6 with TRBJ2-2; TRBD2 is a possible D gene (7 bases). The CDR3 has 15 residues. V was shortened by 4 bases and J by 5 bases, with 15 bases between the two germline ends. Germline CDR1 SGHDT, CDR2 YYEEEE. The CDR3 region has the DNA TGTGCCAGCAGCAGCGGGACACTAGCTACCGGGGAGCTGTTTTTT. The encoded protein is CASSSGTLATGELFF. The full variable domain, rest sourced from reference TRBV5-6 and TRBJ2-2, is DAGVTQSPTHLIKTRGQQVTLRCSPKSGHDTVSWYQQALGQGPQFIFQYYEEEERQRGNFPDRFSGHQFPNYSSELNVNALLLGDSALYLCASSSGTLATGELFFGEGSRLTVL.

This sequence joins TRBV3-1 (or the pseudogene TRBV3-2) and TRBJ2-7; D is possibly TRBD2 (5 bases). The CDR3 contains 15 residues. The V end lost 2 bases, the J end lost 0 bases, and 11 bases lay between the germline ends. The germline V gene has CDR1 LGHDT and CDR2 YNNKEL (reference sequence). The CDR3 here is CASSQREILSYEQYF. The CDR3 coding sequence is TGTGCCAGCAGCCAACGGGAAATCCTCTCCTACGAGCAGTACTTC.

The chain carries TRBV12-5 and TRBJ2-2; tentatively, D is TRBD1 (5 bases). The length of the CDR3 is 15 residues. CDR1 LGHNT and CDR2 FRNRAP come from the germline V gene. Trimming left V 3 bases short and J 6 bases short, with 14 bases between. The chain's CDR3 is CASGLGVQGAGELFF. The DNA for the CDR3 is TGTGCTAGTGGTTTAGGGGTGCAAGGGGCCGGGGAGCTGTTTTTT.